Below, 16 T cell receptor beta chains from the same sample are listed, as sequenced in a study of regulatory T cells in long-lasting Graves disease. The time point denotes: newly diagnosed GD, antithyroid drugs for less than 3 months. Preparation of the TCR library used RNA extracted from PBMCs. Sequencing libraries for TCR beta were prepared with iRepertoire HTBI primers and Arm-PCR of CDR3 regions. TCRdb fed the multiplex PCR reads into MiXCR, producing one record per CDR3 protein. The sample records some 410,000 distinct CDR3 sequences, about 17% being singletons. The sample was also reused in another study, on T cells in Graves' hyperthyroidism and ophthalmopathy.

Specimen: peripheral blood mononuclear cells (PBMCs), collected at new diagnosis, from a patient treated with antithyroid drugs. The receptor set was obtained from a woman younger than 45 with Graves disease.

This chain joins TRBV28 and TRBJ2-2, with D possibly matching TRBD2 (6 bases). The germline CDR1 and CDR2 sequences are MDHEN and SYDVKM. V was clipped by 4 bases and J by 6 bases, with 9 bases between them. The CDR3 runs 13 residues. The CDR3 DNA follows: TGTGCCAGCAGTTCTGGCGGGGCCGGGGAGCTGTTTTTT. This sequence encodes CASSSGGAGELFF.

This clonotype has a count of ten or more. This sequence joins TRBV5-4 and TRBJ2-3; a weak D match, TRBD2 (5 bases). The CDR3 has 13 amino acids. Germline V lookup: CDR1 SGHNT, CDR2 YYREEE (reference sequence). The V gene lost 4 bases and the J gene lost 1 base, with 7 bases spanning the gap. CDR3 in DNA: TGTGCCAGCAGCGGGAGAGGCACAGATACGCAGTATTTT. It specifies CASSGRGTDTQYF. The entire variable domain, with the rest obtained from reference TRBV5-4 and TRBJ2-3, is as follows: ETGVTQSPTHLIKTRGQQVTLRCSSQSGHNTVSWYQQALGQGPQFIFQYYREEENGRGNFPPRFSGLQFPNYSSELNVNALELDDSALYLCASSGRGTDTQYFGPGTRLTVL.

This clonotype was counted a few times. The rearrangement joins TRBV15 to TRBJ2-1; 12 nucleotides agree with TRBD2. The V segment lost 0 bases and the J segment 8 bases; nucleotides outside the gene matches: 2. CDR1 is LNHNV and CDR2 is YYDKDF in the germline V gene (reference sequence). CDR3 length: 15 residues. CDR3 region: CATSRELAGGYEQFF. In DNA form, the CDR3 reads TGTGCCACCAGCAGAGAACTAGCGGGGGGCTATGAGCAGTTCTTC.

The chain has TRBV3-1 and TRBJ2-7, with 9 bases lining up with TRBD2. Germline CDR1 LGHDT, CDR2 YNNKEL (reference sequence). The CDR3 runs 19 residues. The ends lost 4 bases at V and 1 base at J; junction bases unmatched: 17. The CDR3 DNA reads TGTGCCAGCAGCCCATACTCCGGGACTAGCTCGGGCGGGTCCTACGAGCAGTACTTC. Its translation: CASSPYSGTSSGGSYEQYF.

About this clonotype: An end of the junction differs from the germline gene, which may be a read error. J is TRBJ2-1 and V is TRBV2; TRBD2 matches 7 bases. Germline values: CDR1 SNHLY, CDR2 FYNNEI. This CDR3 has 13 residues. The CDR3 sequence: CASLKRDLYEQFF. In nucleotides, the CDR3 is TGCGCCAGCCTGAAGCGGGACCTCTACGAGCAGTTCTTC.

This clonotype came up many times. In DNA, the CDR3 is TGTGCCAGCAGCCGACTAGCGGGACGGAGGACCCAGTACTTC. This translates into CASSRLAGRRTQYF. This sequence joins TRBV28 and TRBJ2-5, with 11 positions matching TRBD2. The CDR3 has 14 residues. Germline CDR1 MDHEN, CDR2 SYDVKM. V gave up 6 bases and J gave up 7 bases; unmatched junction bases: 7.

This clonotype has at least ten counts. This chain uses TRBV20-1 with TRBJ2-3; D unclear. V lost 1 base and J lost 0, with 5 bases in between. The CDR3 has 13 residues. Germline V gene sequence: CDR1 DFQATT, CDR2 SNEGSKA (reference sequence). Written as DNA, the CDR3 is TGCAGTGCTAGAGGGCCTAGCACAGATACGCAGTATTTT. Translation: CSARGPSTDTQYF.

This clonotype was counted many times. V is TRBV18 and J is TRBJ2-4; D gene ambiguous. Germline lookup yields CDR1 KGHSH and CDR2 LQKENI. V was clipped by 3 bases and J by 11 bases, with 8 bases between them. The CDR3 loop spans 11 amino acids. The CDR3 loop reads CASSPGVLQYF. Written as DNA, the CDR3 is TGTGCCAGCTCACCTGGGGTCCTTCAGTACTTC.

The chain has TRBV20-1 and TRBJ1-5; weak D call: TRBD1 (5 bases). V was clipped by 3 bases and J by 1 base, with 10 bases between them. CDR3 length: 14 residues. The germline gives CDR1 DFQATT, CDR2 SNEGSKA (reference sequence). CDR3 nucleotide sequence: TGCAGTGCTAGCCGGGACCGGAGCAATCAGCCCCAGCATTTT. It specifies CSASRDRSNQPQHF.

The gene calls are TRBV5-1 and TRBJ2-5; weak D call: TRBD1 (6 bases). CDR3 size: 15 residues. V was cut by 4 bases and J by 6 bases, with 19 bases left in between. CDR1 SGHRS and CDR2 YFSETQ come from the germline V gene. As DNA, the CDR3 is TGCGCCAGCAGCGTGGGGGCAGGGTCTCTTAAGACCCAGTACTTC. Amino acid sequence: CASSVGAGSLKTQYF. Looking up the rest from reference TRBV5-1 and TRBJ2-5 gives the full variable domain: KAGVTQTPRYLIKTRGQQVTLSCSPISGHRSVSWYQQTPGQGLQFLFEYFSETQRNKGNFPGRFSGRQFSNSRSEMNVSTLELGDSALYLCASSVGAGSLKTQYFGPGTRLLVL.

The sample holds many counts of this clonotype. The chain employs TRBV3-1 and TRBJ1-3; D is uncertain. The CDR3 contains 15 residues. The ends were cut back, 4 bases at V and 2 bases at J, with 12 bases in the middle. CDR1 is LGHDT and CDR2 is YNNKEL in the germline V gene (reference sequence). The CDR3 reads CASSRTVQTGNTIYF. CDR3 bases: TGTGCCAGCAGCCGGACGGTACAAACTGGAAACACCATATATTTT.

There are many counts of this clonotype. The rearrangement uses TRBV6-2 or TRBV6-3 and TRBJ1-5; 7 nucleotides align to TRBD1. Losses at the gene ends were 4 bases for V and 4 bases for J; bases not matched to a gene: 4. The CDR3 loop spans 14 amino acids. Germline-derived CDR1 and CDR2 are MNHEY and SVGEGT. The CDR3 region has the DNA TGTGCCAGCAGTTGGGGACAGATTAATCAGCCCCAGCATTTT. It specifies CASSWGQINQPQHF.

CDR3 coding DNA: TGTGCCAGCAGCCCGAAGGGGACTCAGCAGGGCTACACCTTC. Protein product: CASSPKGTQQGYTF. The chain has TRBV7-3 and TRBJ1-2; D perhaps matches TRBD1 (5 bases). V dropped 5 bases and J dropped 8 bases, with 18 bases sitting between them. Germline CDR1 and CDR2: SGHTA and FQGTGA. This CDR3 has 14 amino acids. Using reference TRBV7-3 and TRBJ1-2 for the parts outside the CDR3, the full variable domain is GAGVSQTPSNKVTEKGKYVELRCDPISGHTALYWYRQSLGQGPEFLIYFQGTGAADDSGLPNDRFFAVRPEGSVSTLKIQRTERGDSAVYLCASSPKGTQQGYTFGSGTRLTVV.

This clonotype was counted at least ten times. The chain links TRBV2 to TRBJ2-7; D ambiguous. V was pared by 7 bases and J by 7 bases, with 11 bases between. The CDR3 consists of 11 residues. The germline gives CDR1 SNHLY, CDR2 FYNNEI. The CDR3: CASMIAGEQYF. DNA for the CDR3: TGTGCCAGCATGATAGCTGGGGAGCAGTACTTC.

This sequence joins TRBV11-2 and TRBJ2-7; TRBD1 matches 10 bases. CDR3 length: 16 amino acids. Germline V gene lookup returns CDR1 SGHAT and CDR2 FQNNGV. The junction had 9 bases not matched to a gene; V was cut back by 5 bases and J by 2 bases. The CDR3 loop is CASSASTGTGAYEQYF. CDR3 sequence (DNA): TGTGCCAGCAGCGCCTCCACCGGGACAGGGGCCTACGAGCAGTACTTC.

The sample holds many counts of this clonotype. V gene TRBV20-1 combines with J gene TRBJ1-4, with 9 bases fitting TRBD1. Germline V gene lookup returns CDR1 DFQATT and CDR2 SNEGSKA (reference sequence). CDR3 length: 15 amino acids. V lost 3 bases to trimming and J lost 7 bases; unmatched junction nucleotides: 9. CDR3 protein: CSASLPGQGSEKLFF. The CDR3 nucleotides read TGCAGTGCTAGTCTTCCGGGACAGGGATCTGAAAAACTGTTTTTT.